The rows below give T cell receptor beta chains drawn from one sample of a study of T cell responses to AZD1222 COVID-19 vaccine. The method was immunoSEQ multiplex PCR; TCRdb's version includes in-frame clones alone and lacks a portion of them. Altogether about 97,000 clones are present, around 90% being singletons, with the ten largest covering around 8%. Sequenced material: peripheral blood, taken on day 0 of AZD1222 vaccination. The receptors originated from an adult in good health. The CDR3 runs from the conserved cysteine through the conserved F or W. D genes are given only for firm matches. Size values are once, few and many counts, or a class for expanded clones, and some rows have none.

d_gene,j_gene,abundance,v_gene,CDR3aa,CDR3nt
-,TRBJ1-3,-,TRBV5-1,CASSLYGAVSGNTIYF,TGCGCCAGCAGCTTGTACGGGGCGGTGTCGGGAAACACCATATATTTT
-,TRBJ2-7,few,TRBV20-1,CSASWPGRSEQYF,TGCAGTGCTAGTTGGCCAGGGAGGTCCGAGCAGTACTTC
-,TRBJ2-2,-,TRBV1,CTSSQADTGELFF,TGCACCAGCAGCCAAGCGGACACCGGGGAGCTGTTTTTT
-,TRBJ1-1,-,TRBV19,CASSVDTRNTEAFF,TGTGCCAGTAGTGTAGACACGCGGAACACTGAAGCTTTCTTT
TRBD1,TRBJ1-2,-,TRBV5-4,CASSDKTGGTYGYTF,TGTGCCAGCAGCGACAAGACAGGGGGCACCTATGGCTACACCTTC
-,TRBJ2-3,-,TRBV6-5,CASLEGGGTDTQYF,TGTGCCAGCTTAGAGGGGGGAGGCACAGATACGCAGTATTTT
TRBD2,TRBJ2-1,-,TRBV6-4,CASSVLAGIYNEQFF,TGTGCCAGCAGTGTACTAGCGGGGATCTACAATGAGCAGTTCTTC
TRBD1,TRBJ2-7,-,TRBV27,CASSLFTGQGDEQYF,TGTGCCAGCAGTTTATTTACGGGACAGGGGGATGAGCAGTACTTC
-,TRBJ1-2,-,TRBV7-8,CASSPRTGQAATREGYTF,TGTGCCAGCAGCCCCCGAACTGGGCAAGCTGCGACGCGGGAAGGCTACACCTTC
-,TRBJ1-1,-,TRBV5-6,CASSPGRNRVNTEAFF,TGTGCCAGCAGCCCCGGTCGTAACAGGGTGAACACTGAAGCTTTCTTT
TRBD2,TRBJ2-1,-,TRBV5-1,CASRLLAGGGNEQFF,TGCGCCAGCAGGCTCCTAGCGGGAGGCGGCAATGAGCAGTTCTTC
-,TRBJ1-2,-,TRBV9,CASSSHSGGGYGYTF,TGTGCCAGCAGCTCCCATAGCGGGGGGGGCTATGGCTACACCTTC
TRBD1,TRBJ2-2,-,TRBV24-1,CATSDPRGTNTGELFF,TGTGCCACCAGTGATCCCAGGGGGACGAACACCGGGGAGCTGTTTTTT
-,TRBJ1-5,-,TRBV6-5,CASSYGQGHQPQHF,TGTGCCAGCAGTTACGGGCAGGGCCATCAGCCCCAGCATTTT
-,TRBJ1-2,-,TRBV5-6,CASSLGFGYTF,TGTGCCAGCAGCTTGGGTTTTGGCTACACCTTC
-,TRBJ2-5,once,TRBV5-1,CASSLADRETQYF,TGCGCCAGCAGCTTGGCCGACCGGGAGACCCAGTACTTC
TRBD1,TRBJ1-2,-,TRBV2,CASSGQGVYGYTF,TGTGCCAGCAGTGGACAGGGGGTCTATGGCTACACCTTC
-,TRBJ2-7,-,TRBV10-2,CASSEGEQYF,TGCGCCAGCAGTGAGGGAGAGCAGTACTTC
-,TRBJ1-4,-,TRBV12-5,CASALRGGGEKLFF,TGTGCTAGTGCCCTTCGCGGGGGGGGTGAAAAACTGTTTTTT
-,TRBJ2-5,-,TRBV5-1,CASSTRGTVEETQYF,TGCGCCAGCAGTACCCGGGGGACAGTCGAAGAGACCCAGTACTTC
-,TRBJ1-3,-,TRBV7-8,CASSLGGTSSGNTIYF,TGTGCCAGCAGCTTAGGGGGCACGAGCTCTGGAAACACCATATATTTT
-,TRBJ1-1,-,TRBV9,CASSTFDGREAFF,TGTGCCAGCAGCACCTTCGACGGCCGTGAAGCTTTCTTT
-,TRBJ1-6,-,TRBV5-8,CASSRREWSDSPLHF,TGTGCCAGCAGCCGACGGGAATGGTCTGATTCACCCCTCCACTTT
TRBD1,TRBJ1-2,-,TRBV27,CADPGTGVANYGYTF,TGTGCCGACCCCGGGACAGGCGTCGCTAACTATGGCTACACCTTC
TRBD1,TRBJ1-5,-,TRBV19,CASSTQGTGLRQPQHF,TGTGCCAGTAGTACCCAGGGGACAGGGCTGAGACAGCCCCAGCATTTT
-,TRBJ2-2,-,TRBV3-1/TRBV3-2,CASSPRGSGYWGNTGELFF,TGTGCCAGCAGCCCCCGGGGTAGCGGTTACTGGGGTAACACCGGGGAGCTGTTTTTT
-,TRBJ1-4,-,TRBV21-1,CASRDRGVNEKLFF,TGTGCCAGCAGGGACAGGGGGGTTAATGAAAAACTGTTTTTT
-,TRBJ2-7,-,TRBV20-1,CSALTAYEQYF,TGCAGTGCTTTGACAGCCTACGAGCAGTACTTC
-,TRBJ2-5,-,TRBV12-3/TRBV12-4,CASSLSGEETQYF,TGTGCCAGCAGTTTGTCCGGGGAAGAGACCCAGTACTTC
TRBD2,TRBJ2-5,-,TRBV14,CASSQILAAYQETQYF,TGTGCCAGCAGCCAGATACTAGCGGCGTACCAAGAGACCCAGTACTTC
TRBD1,TRBJ2-7,-,TRBV5-1,CASSPTGQGTEQYF,TGCGCCAGCAGCCCGACCGGACAGGGGACCGAGCAGTACTTC
-,TRBJ2-3,-,TRBV7-2,CASTLLLRGGGADTQYF,TGTGCCAGCACCCTTCTGCTGCGGGGCGGGGGCGCAGATACGCAGTATTTT
TRBD2,TRBJ2-5,-,TRBV19,CASSSGLAAGSPETQYF,TGTGCCAGTAGTTCCGGACTAGCGGCAGGTTCCCCAGAGACCCAGTACTTC
-,TRBJ1-6,-,TRBV11-2,CASQMGVWQSPLHF,TGTGCCAGCCAAATGGGGGTCTGGCAGTCACCCCTCCACTTT
-,TRBJ2-7,-,TRBV10-2,CASKGGGGWYEQYF,TGCGCCAGCAAGGGAGGGGGAGGGTGGTACGAGCAGTACTTC
-,TRBJ2-1,-,TRBV19,CASSINSVGGRLPLSYNEQFF,TGTGCCAGTAGTATAAATTCGGTTGGCGGCAGGCTCCCCCTTTCCTACAATGAGCAGTTCTTC
-,TRBJ1-1,-,TRBV11-2,CASGYRDSTEAFF,TGTGCCAGCGGGTACAGGGATAGCACTGAAGCTTTCTTT
TRBD2,TRBJ2-5,-,TRBV3-1/TRBV3-2,CASSQGGGHPKTQYF,TGTGCCAGCAGCCAGGGCGGGGGGCACCCCAAGACCCAGTACTTC
-,TRBJ2-7,-,TRBV6-5,CASVVQEPYEQYF,TGTGCCAGCGTGGTACAGGAACCCTACGAGCAGTACTTC
-,TRBJ2-7,-,TRBV10-3,CAISEQAYEQYF,TGTGCCATCAGTGAACAAGCCTACGAGCAGTACTTC
TRBD1,TRBJ1-2,few,TRBV9,CASSPPGQGARGYTF,TGTGCCAGCAGCCCCCCGGGACAGGGGGCGCGCGGCTACACCTTC
TRBD1,TRBJ1-5,-,TRBV2,CASRSRGGQPQHF,TGTGCCAGCAGGAGCCGAGGGGGCCAGCCCCAGCATTTT
-,TRBJ2-3,-,TRBV13,CASSLQGSTDTQYF,TGTGCCAGCAGCTTACAGGGTAGCACAGATACGCAGTATTTT
-,TRBJ1-2,-,TRBV29-1,CSGREELYGYTF,TGCAGCGGGCGAGAGGAACTCTATGGCTACACCTTC
-,TRBJ2-1,once,TRBV12-3/TRBV12-4,CASSLDLGGEQFF,TGTGCCAGCAGTTTAGATTTAGGCGGGGAGCAGTTCTTC
-,TRBJ2-2,-,TRBV19,CASSPYNTGELFF,TGTGCCAGTAGTCCTTATAACACCGGGGAGCTGTTTTTT
-,TRBJ1-5,few,TRBV3-1/TRBV3-2,CASSQGRANQPQHF,TGTGCCAGCAGCCAGGGACGGGCAAATCAGCCCCAGCATTTT
TRBD1,TRBJ2-7,-,TRBV28,CASSLGGQAYEQYF,TGTGCCAGCAGTTTGGGCGGACAGGCCTACGAGCAGTACTTC
TRBD1,TRBJ1-2,-,TRBV11-2,CASSPSGQAYGYTF,TGTGCCAGCAGCCCGTCGGGACAGGCCTATGGCTACACCTTC
-,TRBJ1-1,-,TRBV6-4,CASTAGENTEAFF,TGTGCCAGCACGGCAGGGGAGAACACTGAAGCTTTCTTT
-,TRBJ1-5,-,TRBV19,CASRESTVRHQPQHF,TGTGCCAGTCGGGAGAGCACGGTAAGGCATCAGCCCCAGCATTTT
TRBD1,TRBJ2-3,-,TRBV6-2/TRBV6-3,CASSYSTGILTDTQYF,TGTGCCAGCAGTTACTCGACAGGGATCTTGACAGATACGCAGTATTTT
-,TRBJ2-6,-,TRBV6-2/TRBV6-3,CASSYSDWGPGANVLTF,TGTGCCAGCAGTTACTCGGATTGGGGGCCTGGGGCCAACGTCCTGACTTTC
TRBD2,TRBJ2-6,few,TRBV7-3,CASSLWGGAGANVLTF,TGTGCCAGCAGCTTATGGGGAGGGGCTGGGGCCAACGTCCTGACTTTC
TRBD1,TRBJ1-4,-,TRBV5-1,CASSLGTGYPSNEKLFF,TGCGCCAGCAGCTTGGGGACAGGGTACCCCTCTAATGAAAAACTGTTTTTT
TRBD2,TRBJ2-3,-,TRBV19,CASSTSGSPGAQYF,TGTGCCAGTAGTACTAGCGGATCCCCCGGAGCGCAGTATTTT
TRBD2,TRBJ2-3,-,TRBV6-4,CASSASYSGSGDTQYF,TGTGCCAGCAGTGCCTCCTATAGCGGGAGTGGTGATACGCAGTATTTT
TRBD2,TRBJ2-5,-,TRBV4-2,CASSQGAGGPETQYF,TGTGCCAGCAGCCAAGGGGCGGGGGGGCCAGAGACCCAGTACTTC